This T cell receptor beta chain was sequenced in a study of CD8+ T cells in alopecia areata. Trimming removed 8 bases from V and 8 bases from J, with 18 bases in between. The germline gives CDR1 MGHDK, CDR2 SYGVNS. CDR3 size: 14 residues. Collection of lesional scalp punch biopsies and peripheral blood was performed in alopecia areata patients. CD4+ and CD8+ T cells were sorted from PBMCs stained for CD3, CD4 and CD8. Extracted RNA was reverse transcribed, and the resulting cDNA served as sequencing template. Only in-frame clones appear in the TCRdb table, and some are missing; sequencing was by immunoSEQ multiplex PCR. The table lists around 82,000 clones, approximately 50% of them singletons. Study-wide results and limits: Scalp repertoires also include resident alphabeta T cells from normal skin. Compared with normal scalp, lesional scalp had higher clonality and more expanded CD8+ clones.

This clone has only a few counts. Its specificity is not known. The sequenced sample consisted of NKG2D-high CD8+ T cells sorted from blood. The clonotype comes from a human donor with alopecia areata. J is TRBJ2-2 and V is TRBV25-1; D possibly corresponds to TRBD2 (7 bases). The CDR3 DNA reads TGTGCCAGCGAATTTGGGGGGGCCGGAGGGGAGCTGTTTTTT. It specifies CASEFGGAGGELFF.